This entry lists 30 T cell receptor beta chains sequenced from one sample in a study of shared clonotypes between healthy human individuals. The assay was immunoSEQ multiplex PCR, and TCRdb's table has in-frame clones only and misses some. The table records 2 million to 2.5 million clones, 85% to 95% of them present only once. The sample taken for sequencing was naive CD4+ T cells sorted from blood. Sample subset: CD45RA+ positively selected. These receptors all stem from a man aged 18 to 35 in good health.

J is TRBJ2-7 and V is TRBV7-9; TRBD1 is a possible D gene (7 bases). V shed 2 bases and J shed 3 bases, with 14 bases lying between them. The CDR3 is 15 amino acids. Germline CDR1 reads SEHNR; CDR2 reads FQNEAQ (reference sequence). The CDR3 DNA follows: TGTGCCAGCAGCTTAAAGCAGGGGGGAAACTACGAGCAGTACTTC. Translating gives CASSLKQGGNYEQYF.

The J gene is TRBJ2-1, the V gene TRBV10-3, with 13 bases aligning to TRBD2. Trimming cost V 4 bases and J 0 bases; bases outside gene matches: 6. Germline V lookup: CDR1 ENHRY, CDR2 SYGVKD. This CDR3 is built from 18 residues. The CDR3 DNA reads TGTGCCATCAGTGTGAGGACTAGCGGGGGAAGCTCCTACAATGAGCAGTTCTTC. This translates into CAISVRTSGGSSYNEQFF.

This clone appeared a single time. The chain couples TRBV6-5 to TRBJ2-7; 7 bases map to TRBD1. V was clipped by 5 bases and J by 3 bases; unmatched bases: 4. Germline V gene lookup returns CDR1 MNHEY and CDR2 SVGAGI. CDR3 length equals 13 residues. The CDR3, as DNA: TGTGCCAGCAGTACCAGACAGGGCTACGAGCAGTACTTC. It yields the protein CASSTRQGYEQYF.

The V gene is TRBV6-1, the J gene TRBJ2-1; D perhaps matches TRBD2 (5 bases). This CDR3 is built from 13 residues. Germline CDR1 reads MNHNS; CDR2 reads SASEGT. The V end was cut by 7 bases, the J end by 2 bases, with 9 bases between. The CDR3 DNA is TGTGCCAGCAAACGGGGTACCTACAATGAGCAGTTCTTC. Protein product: CASKRGTYNEQFF.

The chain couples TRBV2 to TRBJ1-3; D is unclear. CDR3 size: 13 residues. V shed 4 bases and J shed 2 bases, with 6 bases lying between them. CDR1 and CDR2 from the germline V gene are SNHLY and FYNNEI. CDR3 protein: CASSVTPGNTIYF. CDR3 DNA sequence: TGTGCCAGCAGTGTCACCCCTGGAAACACCATATATTTT.

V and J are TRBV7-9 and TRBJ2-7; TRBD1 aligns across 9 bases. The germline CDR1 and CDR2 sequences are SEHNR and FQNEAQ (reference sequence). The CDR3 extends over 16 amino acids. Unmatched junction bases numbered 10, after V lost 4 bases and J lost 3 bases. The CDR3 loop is CASSWAGTGSNYEQYF. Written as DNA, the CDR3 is TGTGCCAGCAGCTGGGCCGGGACAGGGTCTAACTACGAGCAGTACTTC.

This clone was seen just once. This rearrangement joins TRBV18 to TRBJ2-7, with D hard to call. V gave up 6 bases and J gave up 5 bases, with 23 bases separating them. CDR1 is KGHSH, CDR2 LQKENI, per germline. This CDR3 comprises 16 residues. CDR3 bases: TGTGCCAGCTCCCCGACGTGGGCCGTAGAGTGGGACGAGCAGTACTTC. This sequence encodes CASSPTWAVEWDEQYF.

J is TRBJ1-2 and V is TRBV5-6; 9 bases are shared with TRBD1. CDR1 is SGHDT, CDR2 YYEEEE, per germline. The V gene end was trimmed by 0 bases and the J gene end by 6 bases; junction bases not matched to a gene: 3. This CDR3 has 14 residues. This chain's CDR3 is CASSLDTGGDGYTF. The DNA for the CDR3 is TGTGCCAGCAGCTTGGATACAGGGGGCGATGGCTACACCTTC. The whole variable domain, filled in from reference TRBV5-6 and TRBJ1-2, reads DAGVTQSPTHLIKTRGQQVTLRCSPKSGHDTVSWYQQALGQGPQFIFQYYEEEERQRGNFPDRFSGHQFPNYSSELNVNALLLGDSALYLCASSLDTGGDGYTFGSGTRLTVV.

Here the CDR3 DNA reads TGTGCCAGCAGCTTGGGACAGGCGTACAATCAGCCCCAGCATTTT. It codes for CASSLGQAYNQPQHF. J is TRBJ1-5 and V is TRBV2, with TRBD1 matching 8 bases. Germline-derived CDR1 and CDR2 are SNHLY and FYNNEI. After removal of 6 bases from V and 3 bases from J, the junction contained 7 bases not matched to a gene. This CDR3 contains 15 residues.

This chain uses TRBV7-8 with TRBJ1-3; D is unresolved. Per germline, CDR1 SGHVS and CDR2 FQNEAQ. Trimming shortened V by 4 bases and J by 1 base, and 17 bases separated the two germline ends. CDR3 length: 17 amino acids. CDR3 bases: TGTGCCAGCAGCTCCCTCGGGCGGGAAAAATCTGGAAACACCATATATTTT. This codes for CASSSLGREKSGNTIYF.

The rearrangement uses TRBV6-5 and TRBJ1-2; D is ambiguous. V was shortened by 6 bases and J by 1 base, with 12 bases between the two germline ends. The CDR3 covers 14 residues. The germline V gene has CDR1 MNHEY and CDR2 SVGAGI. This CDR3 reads CASSPLEVNYGYTF. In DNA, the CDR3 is TGTGCCAGCAGCCCCCTCGAGGTTAACTATGGCTACACCTTC.

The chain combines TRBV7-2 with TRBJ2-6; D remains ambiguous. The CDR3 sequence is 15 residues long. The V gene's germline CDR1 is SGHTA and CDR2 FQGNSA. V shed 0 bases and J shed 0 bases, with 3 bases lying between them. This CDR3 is CASSLAPSGANVLTF. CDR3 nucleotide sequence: TGTGCCAGCAGCTTAGCCCCCTCTGGGGCCAACGTCCTGACTTTC.

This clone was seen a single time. Written as DNA, the CDR3 is TGTGCCAGCAGCCGAGCGGGAGAAAGTTTGCTGTTTTTT. Protein: CASSRAGESLLFF. J is TRBJ2-2 and V is TRBV7-9; 8 nucleotides agree with TRBD2. Germline CDR1 is SEHNR and CDR2 is FQNEAQ (reference sequence). This CDR3 spans 13 amino acids. Unmatched junction bases numbered 9, after V lost 5 bases and J lost 13 bases.

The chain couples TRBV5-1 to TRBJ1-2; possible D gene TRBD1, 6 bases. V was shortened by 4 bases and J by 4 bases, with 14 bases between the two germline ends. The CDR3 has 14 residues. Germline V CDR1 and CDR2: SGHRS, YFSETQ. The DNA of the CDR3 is TGCGCCAGCAGCGGGGAAACAGGGCCCTATGGCTACACCTTC. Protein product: CASSGETGPYGYTF.

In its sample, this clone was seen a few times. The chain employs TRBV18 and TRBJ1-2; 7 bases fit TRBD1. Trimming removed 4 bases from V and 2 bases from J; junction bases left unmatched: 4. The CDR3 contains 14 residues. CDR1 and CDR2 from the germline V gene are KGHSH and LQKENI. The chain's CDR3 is CASSLSTGNYGYTF. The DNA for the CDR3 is TGTGCCAGCTCACTATCGACAGGGAACTATGGCTACACCTTC.

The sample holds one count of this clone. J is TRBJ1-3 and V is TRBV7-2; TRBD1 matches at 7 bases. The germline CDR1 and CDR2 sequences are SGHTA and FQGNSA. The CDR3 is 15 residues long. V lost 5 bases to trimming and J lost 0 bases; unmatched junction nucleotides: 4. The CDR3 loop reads CASSRQGDSGNTIYF. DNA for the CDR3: TGTGCCAGCAGCCGACAGGGCGACTCTGGAAACACCATATATTTT.

CDR3 loop: CATSGTSGIDEQFF. DNA for the CDR3: TGTGCCACCTCCGGGACTAGCGGGATCGATGAGCAGTTCTTC. The V and J genes are TRBV10-3 and TRBJ2-1; 13 nucleotides line up with TRBD2. The CDR3 consists of 14 residues. Germline V gene lookup returns CDR1 ENHRY and CDR2 SYGVKD. Trimming took 10 bases from V and 8 from J; bases not matched to a gene: 8.

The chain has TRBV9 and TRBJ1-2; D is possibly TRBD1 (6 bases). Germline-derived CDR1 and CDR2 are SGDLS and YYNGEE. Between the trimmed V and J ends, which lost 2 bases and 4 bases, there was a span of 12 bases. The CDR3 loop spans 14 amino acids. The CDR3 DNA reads TGTGCCAGCAGCGTCGAGGGGGGAAGCTATGGCTACACCTTC. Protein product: CASSVEGGSYGYTF.

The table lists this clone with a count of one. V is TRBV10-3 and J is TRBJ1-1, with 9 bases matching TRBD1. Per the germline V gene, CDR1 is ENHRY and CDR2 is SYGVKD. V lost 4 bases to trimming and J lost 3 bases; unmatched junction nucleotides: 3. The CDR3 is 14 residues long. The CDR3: CAISARDRDTEAFF. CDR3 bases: TGTGCCATCAGTGCCCGGGACAGGGACACTGAAGCTTTCTTT.

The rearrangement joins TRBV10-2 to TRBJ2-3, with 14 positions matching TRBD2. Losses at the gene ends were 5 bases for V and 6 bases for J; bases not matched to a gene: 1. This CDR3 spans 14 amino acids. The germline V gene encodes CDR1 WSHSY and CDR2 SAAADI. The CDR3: CASSRTSGRDTQYF. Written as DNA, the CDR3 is TGCGCCAGCAGTAGGACTAGCGGGAGGGATACGCAGTATTTT.

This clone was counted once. CDR3 sequence: CSVRRATGELFF. The CDR3 DNA reads TGCAGCGTCCGACGGGCGACCGGGGAGCTGTTTTTT. The chain employs TRBV29-1 and TRBJ2-2; D remains unclear. The V end lost 6 bases, the J end lost 5 bases, and 10 bases lay between the germline ends. Germline V gives CDR1 SQVTM, CDR2 ANQGSEA. The CDR3 extends over 12 amino acids.

CDR3 sequence (DNA): TGCGCCAGCAGCGGACAGGGCCCTAATGAAAAACTGTTTTTT. Encoded protein: CASSGQGPNEKLFF. This chain links TRBV5-1 with TRBJ1-4, with 8 bases fitting TRBD1. The CDR3 runs to 14 residues. Per the germline V gene, CDR1 is SGHRS and CDR2 is YFSETQ. The V gene end was trimmed by 4 bases and the J gene end by 3 bases; junction bases not matched to a gene: 2.

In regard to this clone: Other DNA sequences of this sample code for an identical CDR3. CDR3 DNA: TGTGCCAGCAGTTACTCCACAGGGGTAAACACTGAAGCTTTCTTT. This gives the protein CASSYSTGVNTEAFF. The chain is built from TRBV6-5 and TRBJ1-1; TRBD1 matches at 7 bases. Germline V lookup: CDR1 MNHEY, CDR2 SVGAGI. The CDR3 loop spans 15 amino acids. J lost 2 bases, V lost 0 bases, and 3 bases had no gene match.

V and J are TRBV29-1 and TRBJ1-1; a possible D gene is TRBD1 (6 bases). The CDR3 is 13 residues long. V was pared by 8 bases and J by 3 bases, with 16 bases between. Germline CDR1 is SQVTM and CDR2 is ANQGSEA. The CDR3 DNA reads TGCAGCACCCGACAGGACCCTCACACTGAAGCTTTCTTT. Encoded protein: CSTRQDPHTEAFF.

CDR3 DNA: TGCGCCAGCAGCTTGGGGGGCCCAAGGGGGGAGACCCAGTACTTC. It yields the protein CASSLGGPRGETQYF. The V call is TRBV5-1, the J call TRBJ2-5; tentatively, D is TRBD1 (6 bases). CDR3 size: 15 residues. The germline V and J ends were trimmed by 0 bases and 5 bases, with 14 bases remaining between them. Germline CDR1 SGHRS, CDR2 YFSETQ.

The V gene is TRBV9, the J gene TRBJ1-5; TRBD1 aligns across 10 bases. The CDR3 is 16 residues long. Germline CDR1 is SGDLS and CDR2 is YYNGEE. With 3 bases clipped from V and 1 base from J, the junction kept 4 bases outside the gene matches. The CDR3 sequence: CASSGDRGGSNQPQHF. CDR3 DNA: TGTGCCAGCAGCGGGGACAGGGGTGGGAGCAATCAGCCCCAGCATTTT.

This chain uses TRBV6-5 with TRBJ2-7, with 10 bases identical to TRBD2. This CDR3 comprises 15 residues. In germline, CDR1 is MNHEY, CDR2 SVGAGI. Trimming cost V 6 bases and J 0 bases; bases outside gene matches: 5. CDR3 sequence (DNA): TGTGCCAGCAGCAGGACTAGCGGTAGCTCCTACGAGCAGTACTTC. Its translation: CASSRTSGSSYEQYF.

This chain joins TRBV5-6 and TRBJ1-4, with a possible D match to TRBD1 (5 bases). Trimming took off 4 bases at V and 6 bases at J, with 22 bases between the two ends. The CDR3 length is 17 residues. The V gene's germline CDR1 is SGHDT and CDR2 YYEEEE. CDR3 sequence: CASSLIGGAGLDEKLFF. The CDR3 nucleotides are TGTGCCAGCAGCCTAATCGGAGGGGCGGGCTTGGATGAAAAACTGTTTTTT. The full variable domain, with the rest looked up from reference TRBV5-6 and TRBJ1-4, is DAGVTQSPTHLIKTRGQQVTLRCSPKSGHDTVSWYQQALGQGPQFIFQYYEEEERQRGNFPDRFSGHQFPNYSSELNVNALLLGDSALYLCASSLIGGAGLDEKLFFGSGTQLSVL.

The CDR3 DNA follows: TGTGCCAGCAGTTACTCCAGGGAAGGAGGACAGCCCCAGCATTTT. Protein sequence: CASSYSREGGQPQHF. The chain couples TRBV6-5 to TRBJ1-5, with D perhaps matching TRBD1 (5 bases). The CDR3 runs to 15 residues. Germline CDR1 reads MNHEY; CDR2 reads SVGAGI. Trimming pared 0 bases from V and 7 bases from J, leaving 13 bases between.

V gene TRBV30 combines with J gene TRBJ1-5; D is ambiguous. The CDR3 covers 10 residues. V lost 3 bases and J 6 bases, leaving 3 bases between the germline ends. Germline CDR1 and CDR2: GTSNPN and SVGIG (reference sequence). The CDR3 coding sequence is TGTGCCTGGAGAGGTCAGCCCCAGCATTTT. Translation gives CAWRGQPQHF.